This T cell receptor (beta chain) was retrieved from a study of tumor-infiltrating lymphocytes in primary liver carcinoma. The study, taken as a whole, reports: Between tumor regions, pairs overlapped more than tumor-adjacent and tumor-blood pairs did.

DNA and RNA were both co-extracted from 20-30 mg of bulk tissue that had not been sorted. Those sampled were patients whose primary liver carcinoma was treated by surgical resection. Samples were taken from five separate regions of every tumor. The CDR3 is made up of 14 amino acids. Germline CDR1 is SGHAT and CDR2 is FQNNGV. Points on this clonotype: Its antigen is currently unknown. Sequence at one end of the junction differs from germline and may be a read error.

Priming with a constant-region primer yielded TCR beta cDNA from 400 to 550 ng total RNA. Amplification in three nested multiplex PCR rounds with slightly modified ARM-PCR gave rise to TCR beta libraries. Both of the initial two PCR rounds ran for approximately 11 cycles and employed TRBV1-TRBV30 forward primers alongside a C-beta reverse primer. TCRdb itself ran the multiplex PCR reads through MiXCR, one entry per CDR3 protein. The profile covers approximately 190,000 distinct CDR3 sequences, with about 82% appearing a single time and 15% to 20% taken by the ten largest. The sequenced sample was tumor tissue from primary liver carcinoma. This clonotype originated in a man in his forties with primary liver carcinoma and hepatitis B virus infection. This chain links TRBV11-2 with TRBJ2-3; possibly TRBD1 for D (6 bases). CDR3 residues: CASSPPGRTDTQSF. CDR3 DNA: TGTGCCAGCAGTCCCCCGGGCCGGACAGATACGCAGTCTTTT.